Listed below are T cell receptor beta chains from one sample, sequenced in a study of cytomegalovirus exposure and HLA in healthy donors. TCRdb keeps only in-frame clones here, not all; method: immunoSEQ multiplex PCR. The sample holds around 140,000 clones, about three quarters seen once. The sample comprised PBMCs. These receptors all come from a man aged 45-65 years in good health and CMV-seropositive. Each CDR3 is given with its conserved first and last residue. A D gene is named only where the DNA matches it firmly. Clone size is shown for a subset of rows, as once, few, many or a class of expanded clone.

>NA|TRBV28|TRBD2|TRBJ2-7
TGTGCCAGCAGATACACCTTGGCGGGGGGATACGAGCAGTACTTC
CASRYTLAGGYEQYF
>NA|TRBV2|NA|TRBJ2-4
TGTGCCAGCAGTCCTTCCTCTTTAGCCAAAAACATTCAGTACTTC
CASSPSSLAKNIQYF
>NA|TRBV2|TRBD1|TRBJ1-2
TGTGCCAGCAGAGCGAGGAACAACAGGGGCCTCATGGGTGGCTACACCTTC
CASRARNNRGLMGGYTF
>NA|TRBV5-1|TRBD2|TRBJ2-6
TGCGCCAGCAGCTTGAACTACCCCCGGGACTATGAGGACGTCCTGACTTTC
CASSLNYPRDYEDVLTF
>NA|TRBV6-5|TRBD1|TRBJ1-2
TGTGCCAGCAGACCCGGACAGGGGCACTATGGCTACACCTTC
CASRPGQGHYGYTF
>NA|TRBV2|NA|TRBJ2-1
TGTGCCAGCAGTGATCTAGTTGGGGTAGCGGATGAGCAGTTCTTC
CASSDLVGVADEQFF
>NA|TRBV4-2|NA|TRBJ2-3
TGTGCCAGCACGGCGGGGAAGGTGGATACGCAGTATTTT
CASTAGKVDTQYF
>NA|TRBV4-1|TRBD1|TRBJ1-1
TGCGCCAGCAGGGCCGACAGGGGGCGATTTGGGAACACTGAAGCTTTCTTT
CASRADRGRFGNTEAFF
>NA|TRBV5-4|TRBD1|TRBJ2-7
TGTGCCAGCAGCCCCGGGACAGGGAGCTCCTACGAGCAGTACTTC
CASSPGTGSSYEQYF
>once|TRBV18|TRBD2|TRBJ2-2
TGTGCCAGCTCACCGAGCGGGGGCCCGAACACCGGGGAGCTGTTTTTT
CASSPSGGPNTGELFF
>NA|TRBV11-2|TRBD2|TRBJ2-3
TGTGCCTGCAATGGGGATAGCGGGGGCACAGATACGCAGTATTTT
CACNGDSGGTDTQYF
>NA|TRBV19|NA|TRBJ1-6
TGTGCCAGTACCCCCGGGGGTAATTCACCCCTCCACTTT
CASTPGGNSPLHF
>few|TRBV29-1|NA|TRBJ2-5
TGCAGCGTTTCGACAGGCCGCCAAGAGACCCAGTACTTC
CSVSTGRQETQYF
>NA|TRBV6-5|TRBD1|TRBJ1-5
TGTGCCAGCAGTCCAGGGGGGAGCAATCAGCCCCAGCATTTT
CASSPGGSNQPQHF
>NA|TRBV11-2|NA|TRBJ1-1
TGTGCCAGCAGCTTAGAGGCAATGAACACTGAAGCTTTCTTT
CASSLEAMNTEAFF
>NA|TRBV7-8|NA|TRBJ1-2
TGTGCCAGCGGGGTAGGGGGGGACATAAACTATGGCTACACCTTC
CASGVGGDINYGYTF